This T cell receptor beta chain was sequenced for a study of cytomegalovirus exposure and HLA in healthy donors. The study, taken as a whole, reports: Trimming of TCR beta V- and J-genes showed a link, identified in a later analysis, to a missense DCLRE1C variant. Follow-up analysis found HLA locus-dependent TCR association rates, highest for DRB1 and lowest for HLA-C.

Germline loops: CDR1 MNHEY, CDR2 SVGAGI. This CDR3 spans 15 amino acids. V trimming: 8 bases; J trimming: 5 bases; junction bases outside the gene matches: 13. About this clone: Antigen: not known.

PCR employed 60 Vbeta and 13 Jbeta primers. The assay was immunoSEQ multiplex PCR, and TCRdb's table has in-frame clones only and misses some. The data hold approximately 160,000 clones, with over 65% observed a single time. This TCR came from a woman between 25 and 40 years old in good health and CMV-seropositive. The V and J genes are TRBV6-5 and TRBJ2-7, with 9 bases identical to TRBD2. Sequenced: PBMCs. The CDR3 region has the DNA TGTGCCAGCGGGCCCGGACTAGCGTCATCCCACGAGCAGTACTTC. Amino acids: CASGPGLASSHEQYF.